The source of this T cell receptor (beta chain) is a study of shared clonotypes between healthy human individuals. Regarding the study as a whole: Only a few donors were included, so the genetic and exposure-history diversity represented was limited.

TCRdb's copy holds only in-frame clones and misses some; the assay was immunoSEQ multiplex PCR. The profile shows around 2.1 million clones, 85% to 95% of them singletons. Turning to this clone: Its antigen is unknown. Other DNA sequences within the sample encode an identical CDR3.

There are 12 residues in the CDR3. Germline V gene lookup returns CDR1 LNHDA and CDR2 SQIVND (reference sequence). The germline V and J ends were trimmed by 7 bases and 4 bases, with 11 bases remaining between them. Naivety among CD8 cells was defined by CD45RO negativity and positive CCR7 selection, thereby excluding terminally differentiated effector memory CD45RA+ cells. This TCR derives from a man between 18 and 29 years old in good health. Some clones in this sample may be carry-over from other donors' samples. The chain recombines TRBV19 with TRBJ2-7; D is undetermined. The material sequenced was naive CD8+ T cells from PBMCs. The CDR3 nucleotides are TGTGCCAGTACCCCGGACGGATACGAGCAGTACTTC. As protein: CASTPDGYEQYF.